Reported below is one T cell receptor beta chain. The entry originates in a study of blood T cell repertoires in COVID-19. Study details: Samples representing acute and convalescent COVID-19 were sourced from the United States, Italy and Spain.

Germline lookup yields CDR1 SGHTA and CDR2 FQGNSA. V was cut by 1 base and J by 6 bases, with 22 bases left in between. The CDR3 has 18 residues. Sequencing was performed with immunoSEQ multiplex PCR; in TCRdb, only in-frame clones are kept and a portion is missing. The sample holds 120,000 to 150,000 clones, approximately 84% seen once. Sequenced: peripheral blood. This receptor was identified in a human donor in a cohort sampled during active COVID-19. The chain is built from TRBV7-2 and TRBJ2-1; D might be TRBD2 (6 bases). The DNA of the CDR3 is TGTGCCAGCAGCTTAGTCCCGTGGTCTAGCGCGGGATCCAATGAGCAGTTCTTC. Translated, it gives CASSLVPWSSAGSNEQFF. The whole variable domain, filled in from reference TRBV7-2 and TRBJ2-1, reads GAGVSQSPSNKVTEKGKDVELRCDPISGHTALYWYRQSLGQGLEFLIYFQGNSAPDKSGLPSDRFSAERTGGSVSTLTIQRTQQEDSAVYLCASSLVPWSSAGSNEQFFGPGTRLTVL.